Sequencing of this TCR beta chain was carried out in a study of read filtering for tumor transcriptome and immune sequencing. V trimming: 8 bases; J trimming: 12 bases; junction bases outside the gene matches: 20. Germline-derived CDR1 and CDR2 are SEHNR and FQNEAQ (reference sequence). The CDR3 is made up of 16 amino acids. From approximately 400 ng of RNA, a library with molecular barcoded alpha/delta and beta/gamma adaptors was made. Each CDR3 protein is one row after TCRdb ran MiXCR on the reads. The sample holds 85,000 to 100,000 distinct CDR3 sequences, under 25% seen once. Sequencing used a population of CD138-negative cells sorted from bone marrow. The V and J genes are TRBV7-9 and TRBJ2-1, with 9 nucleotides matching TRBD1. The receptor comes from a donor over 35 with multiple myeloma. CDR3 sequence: CASVPPPQGAYDVQFF. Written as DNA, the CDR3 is TGTGCCAGCGTCCCCCCCCCACAGGGGGCCTACGATGTGCAGTTCTTC.